The rows below give T cell receptor beta chains drawn from one sample of a study of CD8 T cells in ankylosing spondylitis. TCRdb reprocessed the 5' RACE reads with MiXCR, giving one entry per CDR3 protein. The table has just under 550,000 distinct CDR3 sequences, 9.5% to 15% seen once. The source material was blood, either unsorted or a sorted T cell fraction (not recorded which). These TCRs come from a male donor with ankylosing spondylitis. Each CDR3 is given with its conserved first and last residue. A D gene is named only where the DNA matches it firmly. Clone size is stated in some rows and not others, as once, few, many or a class when expanded.

clone size	J gene	D gene	V gene	CDR3 DNA	CDR3 protein
NA	TRBJ1-4	TRBD1	TRBV7-9	TGTGCCAGCAGCTTGACGGGACAGGGAGGCGAAAAACTGTTTTTT	CASSLTGQGGEKLFF
NA	TRBJ1-2	TRBD1	TRBV20-1	TGCAGTGCTCCTACGACAGGGATCTATGGCTACACCTTC	CSAPTTGIYGYTF
NA	TRBJ2-1	NA	TRBV25-1	TGTGCCAGCAGTGATACCCGTTTAGGTCCGGCGTGGTACAATGAGCAGTTCTTC	CASSDTRLGPAWYNEQFF
few	TRBJ2-3	TRBD2	TRBV2	TGTGCCAGCAGTCGGGAGGGCCGGGCAGATACGCAGTATTTT	CASSREGRADTQYF
NA	TRBJ2-3	TRBD1	TRBV6-2/TRBV6-3	TGTGCCAGCCCTCAGGGGGAGACGCAGTATTTT	CASPQGETQYF
few	TRBJ1-1	NA	TRBV3-1	TGTGCCAGCACCCGGACTCCAGACACTGAAGCTTTCTTT	CASTRTPDTEAFF
NA	TRBJ1-2	TRBD1	TRBV6-1	TGTGCCAGCAGTGATCGGGGCAGGGGGCATGGCTACACCTTC	CASSDRGRGHGYTF
NA	TRBJ1-2	NA	TRBV15	TGTGCCACCAGCAGAGAAACAGGCCTTAACTATGGCTACACCTTC	CATSRETGLNYGYTF
few	TRBJ2-3	TRBD2	TRBV11-2	TGTGCCAGCAGCTCCACCCACGTGGTAGCGGGGGTAGTAGATACGCAGTATTTT	CASSSTHVVAGVVDTQYF
few	TRBJ1-5	TRBD1	TRBV19	TGTGCCACCAAGACAGGGTATAGCAATCAGCCCCAGCATTTT	CATKTGYSNQPQHF
few	TRBJ1-5	TRBD1	TRBV10-3	TGTGCCATCAGGGCCGGCACAGGGGGTAGCAATCAGCCCCAGCATTTT	CAIRAGTGGSNQPQHF
NA	TRBJ2-3	TRBD1	TRBV15	TGTGCCACGAGGGACAGCAACACAGATACGCAGTATTTT	CATRDSNTDTQYF
many	TRBJ2-2	NA	TRBV5-1	TGCGCCAGCAGCCTACAGAACACCGGGGAGCTGTTTTTT	CASSLQNTGELFF
few	TRBJ2-3	TRBD2	TRBV9	TGTGCCAGCAGCGTAGCTCCGGGTGGTAGCGGGAGGTTCGATACGCAGTATTTT	CASSVAPGGSGRFDTQYF
many	TRBJ2-1	TRBD1	TRBV27	TGTGCCACCGGGACAGGGGGTCTCCCCTGGTTCTTC	CATGTGGLPWFF
few	TRBJ1-4	NA	TRBV20-1	TGCAGTGCTAGGACAGATGCTAATGAAAAACTGTTTTTT	CSARTDANEKLFF
NA	TRBJ2-5	TRBD2	TRBV11-2	TGTGCCAGCAGCCCAAATAGCGGGAGCCAAAATTTTTACTTC	CASSPNSGSQNFYF
few	TRBJ1-5	NA	TRBV24-1	TGTGCCACCAGTGATCGCCAGGGAGGCAATCAGCCCCAGCATTTT	CATSDRQGGNQPQHF
many	TRBJ2-1	NA	TRBV20-1	TGCAGCCCGGGACAAACCTACAATGAGCAGTTCTTC	CSPGQTYNEQFF
few	TRBJ1-4	TRBD1	TRBV18	TGTGCCAGCTCGATGGGACAGGGGACTAATGAAAAACTGTTTTTT	CASSMGQGTNEKLFF
few	TRBJ2-1	TRBD2	TRBV7-8	TGTGCCAGCAGCCGTGATCCGGGACTAGCGGGAGTTGGAGAGCAGTTCTTC	CASSRDPGLAGVGEQFF
NA	TRBJ2-3	NA	TRBV20-1	TGCAGTGCCTGCCCAGATACAGATACGCAGTATTTT	CSACPDTDTQYF
few	TRBJ2-6	TRBD1	TRBV7-2	TGTGCCAGCAGCCCCGGACAGGGGGCTGGGGCCAACGTCCTGACTTTC	CASSPGQGAGANVLTF
few	TRBJ1-4	NA	TRBV6-1	TGTGCCAGCAGTGAACTCTCAGACGATAATGAAAAACTGTTTTTT	CASSELSDDNEKLFF
many	TRBJ2-7	TRBD2	TRBV20-1	TGCAGTGCTCATCTAGCGGGAGGCTCCTACGAGCAGTACTTC	CSAHLAGGSYEQYF
few	TRBJ2-1	NA	TRBV27	TGTGCCAGCAGTCCCCTTTGGGACAATGAGCAGTTCTTC	CASSPLWDNEQFF
few	TRBJ1-1	NA	TRBV20-1	TGCAGTGCTAGAGACCCGGTCATGAACACTGAAGCTTTCTTT	CSARDPVMNTEAFF
NA	TRBJ2-7	NA	TRBV3-1	TGTGCCAGCAGCCAAGAGGTGACCTATCGGCAGTACTTC	CASSQEVTYRQYF
few	TRBJ2-1	NA	TRBV5-6	TGTGCCAGCAGCAAGGGGCCAAGGGGAGACAATGAGCAGTTCTTC	CASSKGPRGDNEQFF
many	TRBJ2-1	TRBD1	TRBV7-7	TGTGCCAGCAGCTCCCCAGGGGGCGATGAGCAGTTCTTC	CASSSPGGDEQFF
NA	TRBJ2-2	NA	TRBV4-1	TGCGCCAGCAGTCGGCTAGGGAGCACCGGGGAGCTGTTTTTT	CASSRLGSTGELFF
few	TRBJ2-3	NA	TRBV6-1	TGTGCCAGCAGCGCAGGGGCCGGAGAGAATACGCAGTATTTT	CASSAGAGENTQYF
NA	TRBJ2-1	TRBD1	TRBV14	TGTGCCAGCAGCCAAGCTGGTAGGGGGCCCTACAATGAGCAGTTCTTC	CASSQAGRGPYNEQFF
many	TRBJ2-1	TRBD2	TRBV12-3/TRBV12-4	TGTGCCAGCAGTTTAATACCCAAGACTAGCGGGGTAAACAATGAGCAGTTCTTC	CASSLIPKTSGVNNEQFF
NA	TRBJ2-1	NA	TRBV6-1	TGTGCCAGCACCCGGCGGGGTTTAACAACCTCCAATGAGCAGTTCTTC	CASTRRGLTTSNEQFF
NA	TRBJ2-1	TRBD2	TRBV5-1	TGCGCCAGCAGCTTGTCCGGGACTAGCGTAAACAATGAGCAGTTCTTC	CASSLSGTSVNNEQFF
many	TRBJ2-7	TRBD2	TRBV5-1	TGCGCCAGCAGCTTGGGACTAGCGGGAGTCTACGAGCAGTACTTC	CASSLGLAGVYEQYF
NA	TRBJ2-5	NA	TRBV20-1	TGCAGTGCTAGAGATGGCGGGGCGGGCCAAGAGACCCAGTACTTC	CSARDGGAGQETQYF
NA	TRBJ1-5	NA	TRBV4-1	TGCGCCAGCAGCCAGGGGCCATTTGGCAATCAGCCCCAGCATTTT	CASSQGPFGNQPQHF
few	TRBJ1-1	NA	TRBV7-9	TGTGCCAGCAGCTTATCGGCACTGAACACTGAAGCTTTCTTT	CASSLSALNTEAFF
few	TRBJ1-5	TRBD1	TRBV29-1	TGCAGCACTGGACAGGGGGCAGGACAGCCCCAGCATTTT	CSTGQGAGQPQHF
NA	TRBJ1-2	TRBD1	TRBV20-1	TGCAGTGCCCAGGACAGGGTTTATGGCTACACCTTC	CSAQDRVYGYTF
many	TRBJ2-2	NA	TRBV12-3/TRBV12-4	TGTGCCAGCAGCCCCAACAGGGGGGGGAACACCGGGGAGCTGTTTTTT	CASSPNRGGNTGELFF
NA	TRBJ2-1	NA	TRBV27	TGTGCCAGCAGTGAGGGACCAGTGCGAATCAATGAGCAGTTCTTC	CASSEGPVRINEQFF
NA	TRBJ1-2	TRBD1	TRBV11-3	TGTGCCAGCAGCGCCACCGGGACAGGGGAAGGCTACACCTTC	CASSATGTGEGYTF
few	TRBJ2-1	TRBD2	TRBV12-3/TRBV12-4	TGTGCCAGCAGTTTGCTAGCGGGAGGGGTCGGCAATGAGCAGTTCTTC	CASSLLAGGVGNEQFF
NA	TRBJ2-3	TRBD2	TRBV6-5	TGTGCCAGCAGTTACGGTCTAGCGGGAGGGCCGGGCACAGATACGCAGTATTTT	CASSYGLAGGPGTDTQYF
NA	TRBJ1-6	NA	TRBV7-2	TGTGCCAGCAGCCCCGGGGAGGTCTTTAATTCACCCCTCCACTTT	CASSPGEVFNSPLHF